The sequence of this T cell receptor (beta chain) was determined in a study of T cell responses to AZD1222 COVID-19 vaccine. Study outcomes and limitations: Within unmutated variant regions lay the reported targets of nearly half of spike-specific TCRs.

For this clone: What it binds is unknown. The sample has other DNA sequences that encode this CDR3 too.

Germline lookup yields CDR1 LNHDA and CDR2 SQIVND (reference sequence). Germline trimming cut 8 bases from V and 2 bases from J; bases unmatched to any gene: 5. The CDR3 is 14 amino acids. Sequencing used immunoSEQ multiplex PCR; TCRdb keeps in-frame clones, though not all of them. The sample yields roughly 66,000 clones, less than 90% seen once. Sample: peripheral blood, taken on day 0 of AZD1222 vaccination. The receptor comes from an adult in good health. This chain links TRBV19 with TRBJ1-5; TRBD1 matches at 8 bases. The CDR3: CASSDRGGNQPQHF. The CDR3 coding sequence is TGTGCCAGTTCCGACAGGGGAGGCAATCAGCCCCAGCATTTT.